These 21 T cell receptor beta chains were all obtained from the same sample, sequenced in a study of cytomegalovirus exposure and HLA in healthy donors (dated 2017 in TCRdb). Preparation of the library involved the immunoSEQ multiplex PCR assay. For the multiplex PCR, a mixture combining 60 forward primers for TCR Vbeta segments and 13 reverse primers for TCR Jbeta segments was used. In its TCRdb copy, this immuneACCESS table keeps in-frame sequences only and misses some clones. Where compared with another copy, unresolved V genes explain less than half of these, and the others have no known cause. The sample includes roughly 77,000 clones, with roughly two thirds observed a single time. Clones ranked in the top ten supply 6.5% to 7.5% of the sample. The sequenced material came from PBMCs. These receptors were collected from a woman between 45 and 65 years old in good health and CMV-seropositive.

The sample holds one count of this clone. The chain combines TRBV19 with TRBJ2-1; 11 bases match TRBD1. This CDR3 is 14 amino acids long. V was clipped by 5 bases and J by 4 bases; unmatched bases: 1. Looked up from germline, CDR1 is LNHDA and CDR2 is SQIVND (reference sequence). The CDR3 sequence is CASSGTGGYNEQFF. CDR3 nucleotides: TGTGCCAGTAGTGGGACAGGGGGTTACAATGAGCAGTTCTTC.

Note on this clone: One junction end disagrees with the germline gene, perhaps due to a read error. CDR3 sequence reads: CASSEDRVKQPQHF. The CDR3 nucleotides read TGTGCCAGCAGTGAGGACAGGGTGAAACAGCCCCAGCATTTT. The chain recombines TRBV10-3 with TRBJ1-5, with 8 bases fitting TRBD1. This CDR3 has 14 amino acids. Germline assignment: CDR1 ENHRY and CDR2 SYGVKD.

This chain joins TRBV10-3 and TRBJ2-3, with 10 bases matching TRBD1. The CDR3 has 13 residues. V was clipped by 10 bases and J by 4 bases; unmatched bases: 5. Germline CDR1 is ENHRY and CDR2 is SYGVKD. As DNA, the CDR3 is TGTGCCACGGGCGGGACAGGGGCAGATACGCAGTATTTT. Encoded protein: CATGGTGADTQYF.

The chain links TRBV19 to TRBJ2-7, with D unresolved. Germline V gene sequence: CDR1 LNHDA, CDR2 SQIVND (reference sequence). The CDR3 covers 16 residues. Trimming cost V 0 bases and J 1 base, with 13 bases left between them. CDR3 DNA sequence: TGTGCCAGTAGTATAGATAGTTTCCTAGTGTCCTACGAGCAGTACTTC. Amino acid sequence: CASSIDSFLVSYEQYF.

V gene TRBV7-3 combines with J gene TRBJ2-3; 9 nucleotides line up with TRBD1. V lost 4 bases to trimming and J lost 3 bases; unmatched junction nucleotides: 5. Germline values: CDR1 SGHTA, CDR2 FQGTGA. CDR3 size: 15 residues. The CDR3 sequence is CASSSTGGVTDTQYF. The CDR3 nucleotides read TGTGCCAGCAGCTCGACAGGGGGTGTGACAGATACGCAGTATTTT. The entire variable domain, with the rest obtained from reference TRBV7-3 and TRBJ2-3, is as follows: GAGVSQTPSNKVTEKGKYVELRCDPISGHTALYWYRQSLGQGPEFLIYFQGTGAADDSGLPNDRFFAVRPEGSVSTLKIQRTERGDSAVYLCASSSTGGVTDTQYFGPGTRLTVL.

The chain links TRBV27 to TRBJ2-5; 7 bases match TRBD1. This CDR3 has 16 amino acids. The V gene's germline CDR1 is MNHEY and CDR2 SMNVEV (reference sequence). J lost 5 bases, V lost 2 bases, and 11 bases had no gene match. The CDR3 reads CASSLIPRQGIETQYF. The CDR3 bases are TGTGCCAGCAGTTTAATACCGAGACAGGGAATCGAGACCCAGTACTTC.

The table lists this clone with a count of one. The chain links TRBV27 to TRBJ2-7, with D possibly being TRBD1 (6 bases). This CDR3 has 14 amino acids. V was clipped by 5 bases and J by 2 bases, with 13 bases between them. The V gene's germline CDR1 is MNHEY and CDR2 SMNVEV (reference sequence). The CDR3 region has the DNA TGTGCCAGCAGTCCCGCGGACAGACCCTACGAGCAGTACGTC. Its translation: CASSPADRPYEQYV.

This chain links TRBV10-3 with TRBJ2-1, with a possible D match to TRBD1 (6 bases). Germline V gene sequence: CDR1 ENHRY, CDR2 SYGVKD. This CDR3 is built from 11 residues. V lost 2 bases, J lost 15 bases, and 11 bases lay in between. In DNA, the CDR3 is TGTGCCATCAGTGAGAGCAGGGGTTTGTTCTTC. This gives the protein CAISESRGLFF.

This clone was found a few times. V is TRBV5-1 and J is TRBJ2-3, with a tentative D call TRBD1 (6 bases). This CDR3 contains 14 residues. Germline V gene sequence: CDR1 SGHRS, CDR2 YFSETQ. Trimming took off 5 bases at V and 5 bases at J, with 15 bases between the two ends. The DNA for the CDR3 is TGCGCCAGCAGGGGGCAGGGGTTTGAAGATACGCAGTATTTT. Encoded protein: CASRGQGFEDTQYF.

J is TRBJ2-7 and V is TRBV13, with 9 bases fitting TRBD2. The V and J ends lost 4 bases and 0 bases, in that order; junction bases with no gene match: 1. This CDR3 comprises 14 residues. The germline CDR1 and CDR2 sequences are PRHDT and FYEKMQ (reference sequence). The DNA of the CDR3 is TGTGCCAGCAGCTCACTAGCGGGCTCCTACGAGCAGTACTTC. It is translated as CASSSLAGSYEQYF.

The chain carries TRBV21-1 and TRBJ1-1. TRBV21-1 has pseudogene status. CDR3 length: 15 residues. CDR3 DNA: TGTGCCAGCAGCAAAGAGGGCGGGTCGTACCCTGAAGCTTTCTTT. As protein: CASSKEGGSYPEAFF.

This sequence joins TRBV5-6 and TRBJ2-1, with 8 bases aligning to TRBD1. V lost 3 bases to trimming and J lost 4 bases; unmatched junction nucleotides: 9. Per germline, CDR1 SGHDT and CDR2 YYEEEE. The CDR3 extends over 16 amino acids. The CDR3: CASSYGWTGKYNEQFF. In DNA form, the CDR3 reads TGTGCCAGCAGCTACGGTTGGACAGGGAAGTACAATGAGCAGTTCTTC.

This clone was seen a handful of times. The chain has TRBV2 and TRBJ2-2; TRBD1 is a possible D gene (6 bases). With 6 bases removed from V and 5 bases from J, the gap between germline ends came to 10 bases. CDR1 and CDR2 from the germline V gene are SNHLY and FYNNEI. The CDR3 extends over 13 amino acids. The CDR3 sequence is CASRQGRTGELFF. CDR3 nucleotides: TGTGCCAGCAGACAGGGTCGGACCGGGGAGCTGTTTTTT.

V usage is TRBV5-4 and J usage is TRBJ2-5; TRBD1 aligns across 9 bases. The CDR3 length is 13 residues. V lost 4 bases to trimming and J lost 5 bases; unmatched junction nucleotides: 3. From germline, CDR1 is SGHNT and CDR2 YYREEE (reference sequence). CDR3 sequence: CASSTGGGETQYF. CDR3 nucleotides: TGTGCCAGCAGCACAGGGGGCGGTGAGACCCAGTACTTC.

DNA of the CDR3: TGTGCCTCGAGGAGGGCTAATGAAAAACTGTTTTTT. It translates to CASRRANEKLFF. The chain links TRBV30 to TRBJ1-4; D gene uncertain. The CDR3 runs to 12 residues. V dropped 7 bases and J dropped 3 bases, with 9 bases sitting between them. The V gene's germline CDR1 is GTSNPN and CDR2 SVGIG (reference sequence).

The chain has TRBV11-2 and TRBJ1-2; a possible D gene is TRBD1 (5 bases). The CDR3 runs to 12 residues. Trimming stripped 0 bases from V and 6 bases from J, with 5 bases between. Germline V CDR1 and CDR2: SGHAT, FQNNGV. The CDR3 DNA reads TGTGCCAGCAGCTTAGAAGGGGATGGCTACACCTTC. Its translation: CASSLEGDGYTF.

This clone was counted once. The chain carries TRBV28 and TRBJ1-4; no definite D call. Between the trimmed V and J ends, which lost 5 bases and 7 bases, there was a span of 17 bases. This CDR3 region has 15 residues. Germline loops: CDR1 MDHEN, CDR2 SYDVKM. The CDR3 spells CASSPSGIHIEKLFF. CDR3 nucleotides: TGTGCCAGCAGTCCCTCCGGGATCCACATTGAAAAACTGTTTTTT.

The chain links TRBV6-5 to TRBJ2-7; D is possibly TRBD1 (5 bases). The CDR3 contains 11 residues. Trimming took off 8 bases at V and 6 bases at J, with 11 bases between the two ends. Germline V CDR1 and CDR2: MNHEY, SVGAGI. In DNA, the CDR3 is TGTGCCAGCGGGATGGGGCTCGAGCAGTACGTC. This sequence encodes CASGMGLEQYV.

This clone was observed a few times. This chain uses TRBV10-3 with TRBJ2-5, with D possibly being TRBD2 (6 bases). The germline V gene has CDR1 ENHRY and CDR2 SYGVKD. This CDR3 region has 14 residues. Trimming left V 5 bases short and J 2 bases short, with 12 bases between. CDR3 residues: CAISTRGFQETQYF. The CDR3 DNA sequence: TGTGCCATCAGTACCCGGGGGTTTCAAGAGACCCAGTACTTC.

The chain uses TRBV13 and TRBJ1-1; D remains unclear. There are 14 residues in the CDR3. V shed 5 bases and J shed 7 bases, with 17 bases lying between them. Germline V gene sequence: CDR1 PRHDT, CDR2 FYEKMQ (reference sequence). CDR3 amino acids: CASSLRSGLSEAFF. For the CDR3, the DNA is TGTGCCAGCAGCCTTAGGTCAGGTTTGAGTGAAGCTTTCTTT. The variable domain in full, completed from reference TRBV13 and TRBJ1-1, reads AAGVIQSPRHLIKEKRETATLKCYPIPRHDTVYWYQQGPGQDPQFLISFYEKMQSDKGSIPDRFSAQQFSDYHSELNMSSLELGDSALYFCASSLRSGLSEAFFGQGTRLTVV.

This clone has a handful of counts. V and J are TRBV6-5 and TRBJ1-2, with D perhaps matching TRBD1 (6 bases). V was cut by 5 bases and J by 6 bases, with 16 bases left in between. This CDR3 contains 14 residues. Germline assignment: CDR1 MNHEY and CDR2 SVGAGI. DNA of the CDR3: TGTGCCAGCAGTATTAGACAGGAGTCGGATGGCTACACCTTC. Protein product: CASSIRQESDGYTF.